A single sample gave rise to the 28 T cell receptor beta chains below, sequenced in a study of blood T cell repertoires in COVID-19. Some clones are missing from TCRdb's copy, which holds only in-frame ones; the method was immunoSEQ multiplex PCR. The table shows some 380,000 clones, with around 91% occurring only once. The sequencing sample was made of peripheral blood. The origin of the receptors is a man aged 18 to 29 with active or convalescent COVID-19.

The chain uses TRBV21-1 and TRBJ2-7; the listed D gene, TRBD1, was not tested against the DNA. TRBV21-1 is tagged as a pseudogene. The CDR3 spans 15 residues. The CDR3 nucleotides read TGTGCCAGCATCGAAAGGCTACAGGACTCCTACGAGCAGTACTTC. Translated, it gives CASIERLQDSYEQYF.

The chain couples TRBV3-1 (or the pseudogene TRBV3-2) to TRBJ1-4; D uncertain. V lost 4 bases and J 4 bases, leaving 7 bases between the germline ends. The CDR3 contains 13 residues. Germline CDR1 LGHDT, CDR2 YNNKEL (reference sequence). In nucleotides, the CDR3 is TGTGCCAGCAGCCCTCGGGTTAATGAAAAACTGTTTTTT. It is translated as CASSPRVNEKLFF.

For the CDR3, the DNA is TGTGCCAGCACCCGAGGACAGGTGAATGAAAAACTGTTTTTT. Translating it yields CASTRGQVNEKLFF. The chain combines TRBV28 with TRBJ1-4; 7 positions match TRBD1. Germline-derived CDR1 and CDR2 are MDHEN and SYDVKM. The CDR3 runs 14 residues. With 7 bases clipped from V and 5 bases from J, the junction kept 7 bases outside the gene matches. Based on the CDR3 plus reference TRBV28 and TRBJ1-4, the full variable domain is DVKVTQSSRYLVKRTGEKVFLECVQDMDHENMFWYRQDPGLGLRLIYFSYDVKMKEKGDIPEGYSVSREKKERFSLILESASTNQTSMYLCASTRGQVNEKLFFGSGTQLSVL.

This clone came up once. The chain employs TRBV6-2 or TRBV6-3 and TRBJ1-5; D call uncertain. V was pared by 6 bases and J by 9 bases, with 15 bases between. There are 13 residues in the CDR3. Germline V gene data show CDR1 as MNHEY and CDR2 as SVGEGT. CDR3 in amino acids: CASSHTNSRPQHF. The CDR3 coding sequence is TGTGCCAGCAGCCATACTAATTCCCGGCCCCAGCATTTT.

The chain joins TRBV28 to TRBJ1-2; weak D call: TRBD1 (6 bases). V was shortened by 4 bases and J by 8 bases, with 11 bases between the two germline ends. CDR3 length: 12 residues. Per the germline V gene, CDR1 is MDHEN and CDR2 is SYDVKM. The CDR3 region is CASSSQGLGYTF. The CDR3 nucleotides are TGTGCCAGCAGTTCGCAGGGGCTCGGCTACACCTTC.

The J gene is TRBJ1-4, the V gene TRBV5-4; the D is unclear. CDR1 is SGHNT, CDR2 YYREEE, per germline (reference sequence). The CDR3 has 13 residues. Trimming shortened V by 0 bases and J by 5 bases, and 5 bases separated the two germline ends. The CDR3 DNA is TGTGCCAGCAGCTTGGTTACAAATGAAAAACTGTTTTTT. This gives the protein CASSLVTNEKLFF. Drawing the rest from reference TRBV5-4 and TRBJ1-4, the complete variable domain is ETGVTQSPTHLIKTRGQQVTLRCSSQSGHNTVSWYQQALGQGPQFIFQYYREEENGRGNFPPRFSGLQFPNYSSELNVNALELDDSALYLCASSLVTNEKLFFGSGTQLSVL.

This chain uses TRBV4-2 with TRBJ1-1; 8 nucleotides align to TRBD1. Unmatched junction bases numbered 12, after V lost 4 bases and J lost 5 bases. The length of the CDR3 is 16 residues. Per the germline V gene, CDR1 is LGHNA and CDR2 is YNFKEQ. CDR3 loop: CASSPTAGQGRTEAFF. In DNA, the CDR3 is TGTGCCAGCAGCCCGACGGCAGGACAGGGAAGGACTGAAGCTTTCTTT.

This clone has only one observation. The V call is TRBV7-8, the J call TRBJ1-5, with TRBD1 matching 7 bases. Germline CDR1 is SGHVS and CDR2 is FQNEAQ. J gave up 0 bases and V 1 base, and 9 bases lay outside the gene matches. CDR3 length: 18 amino acids. The CDR3, as DNA: TGTGCCAGCAGCTTAGTTGACAGGGAAGGAGATAGCAATCAGCCCCAGCATTTT. Its protein is CASSLVDREGDSNQPQHF.

The chain is built from TRBV11-2 and TRBJ2-5, with a tentative D call TRBD2 (6 bases). This CDR3 contains 14 residues. The V gene's germline CDR1 is SGHAT and CDR2 FQNNGV. Trimming removed 3 bases at V and 1 base at J, with 9 bases between. The CDR3 here is CASSLAAGQETQYF. The CDR3 DNA is TGTGCCAGCAGCTTGGCAGCGGGCCAAGAGACCCAGTACTTC.

The chain recombines TRBV24-1 with TRBJ1-1; 10 bases fit TRBD1. V lost 2 bases to trimming and J lost 6 bases; unmatched junction nucleotides: 8. The CDR3 has 16 amino acids. Germline V gene lookup returns CDR1 KGHDR and CDR2 SFDVKD. CDR3 nucleotide sequence: TGTGCCACCAGTGATTCCCGACAGGGGGCGTCCGCTGAAGCTTTCTTT. Translated, it gives CATSDSRQGASAEAFF.

The chain recombines TRBV7-2 with TRBJ1-2; D is uncertain. The germline V gene has CDR1 SGHTA and CDR2 FQGNSA. The V end was cut by 1 base, the J end by 6 bases, with 18 bases between. The length of the CDR3 is 16 residues. The CDR3 region has the DNA TGTGCCAGCAGCTTAGGTATCGGAAGACCGAGCGATGGCTACACCTTC. This sequence encodes CASSLGIGRPSDGYTF.

The chain has TRBV9 and TRBJ1-3; 7 bases match TRBD1. The germline CDR1 and CDR2 sequences are SGDLS and YYNGEE. V was pared by 2 bases and J by 0 bases, with 5 bases of the junction left unmatched. CDR3 size: 16 residues. This CDR3 is CASSVSGTDSGNTIYF. The CDR3 region has the DNA TGTGCCAGCAGCGTCTCCGGGACAGACTCTGGAAACACCATATATTTT.

The rearrangement uses TRBV4-1 and TRBJ2-2, with a tentative D call TRBD1 (6 bases). Germline CDR1 MGHRA, CDR2 YSYEKL. V shed 0 bases and J shed 5 bases, with 19 bases lying between them. This CDR3 spans 18 amino acids. The CDR3 DNA follows: TGCGCCAGCAGCCAAGATGATTTGGGGGCAGTACAGACCGGGGAGCTGTTTTTT. Its protein is CASSQDDLGAVQTGELFF.

The rearrangement joins TRBV7-3 to TRBJ1-1, with D possibly TRBD1 on 5 matching bases. Germline-derived CDR1 and CDR2 are SGHTA and FQGTGA. Trimming stripped 6 bases from V and 0 bases from J, with 8 bases between. The length of the CDR3 is 13 residues. In nucleotides, the CDR3 is TGTGCCAGCAGGACGACAGTGAACACTGAAGCTTTCTTT. It codes for CASRTTVNTEAFF.

The table lists this clone with a few counts. The rearrangement links TRBV18 to TRBJ2-5; D is possibly TRBD1 (5 bases). The CDR3 is 13 residues long. Trimming took 6 bases from V and 4 from J, leaving 12 bases between them. Germline V gene sequence: CDR1 KGHSH, CDR2 LQKENI. CDR3 DNA: TGTGCCAGCTCCTCAGGGATAGGAGAGACCCAGTACTTC. Translated: CASSSGIGETQYF.

This clone was recorded once. The junction and the germline gene differ at one end; a read error may be behind it. The chain recombines TRBV5-8 with TRBJ1-4; 7 bases agree with TRBD1. The length of the CDR3 is 10 residues. From germline, CDR1 is SGHTS and CDR2 YDEGEE. CDR3 bases: TGTGCCACAATACCCGGGACAGCCCTTTTT. Its protein is CATIPGTALF.

This chain joins TRBV4-1 and TRBJ1-6; a possible D gene is TRBD1 (5 bases). CDR3 length: 19 residues. Trimming removed 4 bases from V and 10 bases from J, with 29 bases in between. Germline lookup yields CDR1 MGHRA and CDR2 YSYEKL. CDR3 DNA sequence: TGCGCCAGCAGCCGTCTACAGGAACCATCTCCTACTTCAGGGTCACCCCTCCACTTT. Translation: CASSRLQEPSPTSGSPLHF.

The CDR3 coding sequence is TGTGCCAGTAGTATCGGAATTGGGGGGGCCCAGCATTTT. Translating it yields CASSIGIGGAQHF. The chain links TRBV19 to TRBJ1-5; D might be TRBD1 (5 bases). The CDR3 is 13 amino acids. Germline CDR1 LNHDA, CDR2 SQIVND (reference sequence). Deletions cut 3 bases from V and 11 bases from J, with 14 bases between.

The V and J genes are TRBV9 and TRBJ2-3, with 9 nucleotides matching TRBD2. In germline, CDR1 is SGDLS, CDR2 YYNGEE. After removal of 3 bases from V and 6 bases from J, the junction contained 8 bases not matched to a gene. This CDR3 has 15 residues. DNA for the CDR3: TGTGCCAGCAGCGGTCAAGCGGGGGGTAGTGATACGCAGTATTTT. It yields the protein CASSGQAGGSDTQYF.

About this clone itself: At one end, the junction sequence differs from germline, possibly due to a read error. The genes are TRBV28 and TRBJ2-6; 7 bases line up with TRBD1. The germline V gene encodes CDR1 MDHEN and CDR2 SYDVKM. This CDR3 is built from 19 residues. CDR3 amino acids: CASSLGPGTASSGANVLTF. For the CDR3, the DNA is TGTGCCAGCAGTTTGGGCCCGGGGACAGCAAGCTCTGGGGCCAACGTGCTGACTTTC.

The gene calls are TRBV6-5 and TRBJ1-1; D ambiguous. V was pared by 2 bases and J by 11 bases, with 9 bases between. This CDR3 contains 11 residues. CDR1 is MNHEY and CDR2 is SVGAGI in the germline V gene. DNA for the CDR3: TGTGCCAGCAGTTACGGTGCGGTTGCTTTCTTT. Its translation is CASSYGAVAFF.

This clone was counted once. The CDR3 sequence: CASSQRQSTNEKLFF. The CDR3 region has the DNA TGCGCCAGCAGCCAAAGACAGTCAACTAATGAAAAACTGTTTTTT. The chain joins TRBV4-3 to TRBJ1-4; tentatively, D is TRBD1 (5 bases). CDR1 and CDR2 (germline): LGHNA, YSLEER. The CDR3 loop spans 15 amino acids. V was pared by 2 bases and J by 0 bases, with 7 bases between.

The rearrangement links TRBV7-2 to TRBJ2-7; 12 positions match TRBD2. This CDR3 region has 16 residues. Germline CDR1 reads SGHTA; CDR2 reads FQGNSA. The junction had 10 bases not matched to a gene; V was cut back by 6 bases and J by 4 bases. The CDR3 is CASRLRTSGKAYEQYF. For the CDR3, the DNA is TGTGCCAGCAGACTCCGGACTAGCGGGAAAGCGTACGAGCAGTACTTC.

The chain carries TRBV6-5 and TRBJ1-2; a possible D gene is TRBD1 (6 bases). V lost 6 bases and J lost 4, with 12 bases in between. Germline V lookup: CDR1 MNHEY, CDR2 SVGAGI. This CDR3 is built from 13 residues. CDR3 nucleotides: TGTGCCAGCAGCCGACAGGCCTTCTATGGCTACACCTTC. It encodes CASSRQAFYGYTF.

The chain recombines TRBV6-5 with TRBJ2-1; D possibly corresponds to TRBD1 (6 bases). V was pared by 5 bases and J by 7 bases, with 18 bases between. Germline V gene sequence: CDR1 MNHEY, CDR2 SVGAGI. CDR3 length: 15 residues. The CDR3 nucleotides are TGTGCCAGCAGTATGCTCGGACAGTACGAAAATGAGCAGTTCTTC. Its protein product is CASSMLGQYENEQFF.

The chain employs TRBV18 and TRBJ2-7; TRBD2 aligns across 11 bases. The ends lost 4 bases at V and 7 bases at J; junction bases unmatched: 30. The germline V gene has CDR1 KGHSH and CDR2 LQKENI. This CDR3 region has 22 residues. The CDR3 sequence: CASSQTRLSASASGRPLREQYF. CDR3 coding DNA: TGTGCCAGCTCACAAACCCGCTTAAGCGCTTCGGCTAGCGGGAGGCCATTACGTGAGCAGTACTTC.

This clone was seen only once. The chain joins TRBV9 to TRBJ1-5; 7 nucleotides agree with TRBD1. The germline V gene encodes CDR1 SGDLS and CDR2 YYNGEE. This CDR3 spans 16 amino acids. Trimming cost V 3 bases and J 6 bases; bases outside gene matches: 12. CDR3 DNA: TGTGCCAGCAGCGGACCTGCAAGGGGGCAGGGTCAGCCCCAGCATTTT. Protein product: CASSGPARGQGQPQHF.

The chain employs TRBV18 and TRBJ1-1; tentatively, D is TRBD1 (5 bases). V was trimmed by 6 bases and J by 5 bases, leaving 16 bases between them. The V gene's germline CDR1 is KGHSH and CDR2 LQKENI. This CDR3 region has 14 residues. The CDR3 bases are TGTGCCAGCTCTCGCCCCCCCGGGGGGACTGAAGCTTTCTTT. Protein sequence: CASSRPPGGTEAFF.